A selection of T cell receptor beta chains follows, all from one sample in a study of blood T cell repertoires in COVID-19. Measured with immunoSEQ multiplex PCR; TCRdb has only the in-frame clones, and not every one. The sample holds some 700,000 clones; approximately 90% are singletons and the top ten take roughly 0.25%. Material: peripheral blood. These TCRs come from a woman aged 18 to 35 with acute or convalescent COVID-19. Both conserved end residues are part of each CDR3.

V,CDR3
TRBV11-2,CASSLRGSGTGRDTQYF
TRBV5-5,CASSPGHNSNQPQHF
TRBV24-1,CATEGGGSTDTQYF
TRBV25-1,CASSERGQETQYF
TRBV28,CASSWTGLGYTF
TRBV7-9,CASSSPARGPGELFF
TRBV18,CASSTNSEQYF
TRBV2,CASAGLGGTYEQYF
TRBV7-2,CASSLSGAGFSIQYF
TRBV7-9,CASSLTWTSGGAYEQYF
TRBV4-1,CASSQDTLVFQGMVQNTEAFF
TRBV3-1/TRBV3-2,CASSQRGHSYEQYF
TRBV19,CASSTRTGRRGTEAFF
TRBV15,CATSRASRTEAFF
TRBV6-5,CASSQDRVGDYGYTF
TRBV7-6,CASSSHGGRGSMNTEAFF
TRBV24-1,CATSGWTGSDTQYF
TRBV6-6,CASSYSRRSYNSPLHF
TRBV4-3,CASSQDLRTNYGYTF
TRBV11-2,CASSHRVGSGNTIYF
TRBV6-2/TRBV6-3,CASSYSGTGAVQPQHF
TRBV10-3,CAISQGRWAFF
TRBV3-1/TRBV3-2,CASSQDRVYTEAFF
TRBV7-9,CASSPRRQGNYGYTF
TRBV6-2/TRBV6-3,CASSYGQPYGYTF
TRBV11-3,CASSLTLAGEQFF
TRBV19,CASRRGDYGYTF
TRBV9,CASSAHRGLNYGYTF
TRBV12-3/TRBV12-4,CASSSRGHGYTF
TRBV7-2,CASSPRGSPFTDTQYF
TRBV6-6,CASRDTAGRYEQYF
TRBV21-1,CASSKIFPGLAVEGLYEQYF
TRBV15,CATSKDRGWGFLSYEQYF
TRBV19,CASSRGQEGHEQYF
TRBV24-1,CATSDSSGVLDEQFF
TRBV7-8,CASSLVREGEAFF
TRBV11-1,CASSILIAGYYNEQFF
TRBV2,CASRIPRGGTYNEQFF
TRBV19,CASSMLFSPTGMNTEAFF
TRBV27,CASSSSRGYSPLHF
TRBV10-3,CASRQGQDEQYF
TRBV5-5,CASSLVSGPEQYF
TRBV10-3,CAISDFTGQGLYEQYF
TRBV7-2,CASSSIGTAGNQPQHF
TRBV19,CASSDPRQGGPGELFF
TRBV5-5,CASSLQGASNYGYTF
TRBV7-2,CASSPGWEKLFF
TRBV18,CASSLYRQGAGDEQYF
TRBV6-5,CASTQGGFGNTIYF